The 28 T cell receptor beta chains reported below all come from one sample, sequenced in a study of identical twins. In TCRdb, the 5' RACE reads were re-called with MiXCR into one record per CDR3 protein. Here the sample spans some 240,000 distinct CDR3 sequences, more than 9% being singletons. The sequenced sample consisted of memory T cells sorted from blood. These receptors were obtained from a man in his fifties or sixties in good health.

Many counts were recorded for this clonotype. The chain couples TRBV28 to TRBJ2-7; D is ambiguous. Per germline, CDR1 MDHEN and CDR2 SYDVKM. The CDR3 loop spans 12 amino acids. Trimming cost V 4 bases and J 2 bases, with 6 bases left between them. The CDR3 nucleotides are TGTGCCAGCAGTTCCTACACCTACGAGCAGTACTTC. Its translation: CASSSYTYEQYF.

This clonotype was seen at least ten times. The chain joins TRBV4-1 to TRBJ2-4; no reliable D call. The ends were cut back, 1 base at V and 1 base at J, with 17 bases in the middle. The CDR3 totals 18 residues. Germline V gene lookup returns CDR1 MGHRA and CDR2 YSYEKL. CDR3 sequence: CASSQGELLGVAKNIQYF. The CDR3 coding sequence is TGCGCCAGCAGCCAAGGGGAATTGTTGGGTGTGGCCAAAAACATTCAGTACTTC.

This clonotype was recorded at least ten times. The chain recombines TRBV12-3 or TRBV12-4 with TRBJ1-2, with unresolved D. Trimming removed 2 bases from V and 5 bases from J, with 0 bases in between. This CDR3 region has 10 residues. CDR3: CASSLYGYTF. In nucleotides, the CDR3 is TGTGCCAGCAGTTTATATGGCTACACCTTC.

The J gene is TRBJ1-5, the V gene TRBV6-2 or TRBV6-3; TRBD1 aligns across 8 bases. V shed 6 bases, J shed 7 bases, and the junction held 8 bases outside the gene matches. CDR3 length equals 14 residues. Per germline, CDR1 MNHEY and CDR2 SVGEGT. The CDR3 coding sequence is TGTGCCAGCAGGCAGACAGGGGCGGGACAGCCCCAGCATTTT. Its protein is CASRQTGAGQPQHF.

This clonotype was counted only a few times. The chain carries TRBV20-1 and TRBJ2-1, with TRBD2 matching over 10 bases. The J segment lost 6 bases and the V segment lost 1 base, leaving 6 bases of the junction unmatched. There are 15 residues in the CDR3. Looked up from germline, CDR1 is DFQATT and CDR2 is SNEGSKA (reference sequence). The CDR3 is CSARVASGRANEQFF. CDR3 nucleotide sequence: TGCAGTGCTAGAGTAGCCAGCGGGAGGGCCAATGAGCAGTTCTTC.

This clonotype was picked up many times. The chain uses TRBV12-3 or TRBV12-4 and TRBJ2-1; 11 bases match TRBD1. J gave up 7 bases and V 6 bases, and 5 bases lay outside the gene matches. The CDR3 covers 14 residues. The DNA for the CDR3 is TGTGCCAGCAGATCCGGGACAGGGGGGAATGAGCAGTTCTTC. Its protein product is CASRSGTGGNEQFF.

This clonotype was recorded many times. For the CDR3, the DNA is TGTGCCAGCAGAAGGGGGCGTGGACTAGCGGGAGGCAGGAGCTCCTACAATGAGCAGTTCTTC. Translation: CASRRGRGLAGGRSSYNEQFF. This chain joins TRBV6-9 and TRBJ2-1, with TRBD2 matching over 14 bases. V shed 6 bases, J shed 0 bases, and the junction held 16 bases outside the gene matches. Germline V gene lookup returns CDR1 MNHGY and CDR2 SVAAGI. This CDR3 contains 21 residues.

The chain's CDR3 is CASSPGGGTDAYEQYF. The DNA for the CDR3 is TGCGCCAGCAGCCCGGGGGGAGGAACGGATGCCTACGAGCAGTACTTC. V gene TRBV4-1 combines with J gene TRBJ2-7; 7 nucleotides match TRBD2. The J segment lost 2 bases and the V segment lost 4 bases, leaving 11 bases of the junction unmatched. CDR3 size: 16 residues. The germline CDR1 and CDR2 sequences are MGHRA and YSYEKL.

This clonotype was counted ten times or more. CDR3 bases: TGTGCCAGTAGGGCTATCGGGCTAGCGGGTCCAGATACGCAGTATTTT. As protein: CASRAIGLAGPDTQYF. The chain uses TRBV19 and TRBJ2-3, with TRBD2 matching 8 bases. After removal of 6 bases from V and 4 bases from J, the junction contained 12 bases not matched to a gene. The CDR3 covers 16 residues. Germline loops: CDR1 LNHDA, CDR2 SQIVND (reference sequence).

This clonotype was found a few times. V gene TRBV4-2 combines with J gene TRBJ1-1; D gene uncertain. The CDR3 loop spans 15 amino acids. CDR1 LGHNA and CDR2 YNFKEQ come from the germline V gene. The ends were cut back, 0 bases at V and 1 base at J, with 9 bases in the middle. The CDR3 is CASSQDWPRNTEAFF. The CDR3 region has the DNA TGTGCCAGCAGCCAAGATTGGCCAAGGAACACTGAAGCTTTCTTT.

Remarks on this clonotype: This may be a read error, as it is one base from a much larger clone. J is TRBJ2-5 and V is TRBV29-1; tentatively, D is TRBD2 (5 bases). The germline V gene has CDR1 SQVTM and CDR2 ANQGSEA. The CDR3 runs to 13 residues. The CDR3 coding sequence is TGCAGCGGTGAACGCTCCTTCGGAGGGACCCAGTACTTC. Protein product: CSGERSFGGTQYF.

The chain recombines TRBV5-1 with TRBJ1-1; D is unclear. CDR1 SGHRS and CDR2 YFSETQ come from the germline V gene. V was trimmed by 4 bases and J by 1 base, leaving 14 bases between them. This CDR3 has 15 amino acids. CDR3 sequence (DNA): TGCGCCAGCAGCACGTTAAGCGGGCAGAACACTGAAGCTTTCTTT. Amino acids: CASSTLSGQNTEAFF.

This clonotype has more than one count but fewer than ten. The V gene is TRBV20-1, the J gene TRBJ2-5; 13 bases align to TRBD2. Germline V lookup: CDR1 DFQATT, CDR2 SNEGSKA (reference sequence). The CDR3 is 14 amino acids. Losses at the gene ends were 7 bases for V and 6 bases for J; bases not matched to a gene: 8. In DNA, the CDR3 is TGCAGTGTGGAGGGGACTAGCGGGAAAAAGACCCAGTACTTC. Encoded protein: CSVEGTSGKKTQYF.

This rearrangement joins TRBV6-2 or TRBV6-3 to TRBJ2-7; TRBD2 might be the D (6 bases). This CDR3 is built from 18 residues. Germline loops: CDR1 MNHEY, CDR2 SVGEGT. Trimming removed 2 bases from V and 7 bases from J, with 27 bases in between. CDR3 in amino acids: CASSYASYLYGTELEQYF. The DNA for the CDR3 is TGTGCCAGCAGTTACGCGTCCTACCTTTACGGGACTGAGCTAGAGCAGTACTTC.

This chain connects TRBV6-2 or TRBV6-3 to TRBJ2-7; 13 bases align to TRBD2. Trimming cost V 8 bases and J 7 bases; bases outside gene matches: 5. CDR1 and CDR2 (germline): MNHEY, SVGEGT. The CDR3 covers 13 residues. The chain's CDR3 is CASLGLAGVEQYF. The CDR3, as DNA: TGTGCCAGCCTCGGACTAGCGGGAGTTGAGCAGTACTTC.

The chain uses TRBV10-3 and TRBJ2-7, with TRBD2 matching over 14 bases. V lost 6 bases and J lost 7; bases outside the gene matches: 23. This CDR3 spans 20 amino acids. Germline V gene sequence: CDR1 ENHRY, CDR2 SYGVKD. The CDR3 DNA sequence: TGTGCCATCAGATTAAGCGCCGGGACTAGCGGGAGCGGCCGGGTAGTTGAGCAGTACTTC. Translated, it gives CAIRLSAGTSGSGRVVEQYF.

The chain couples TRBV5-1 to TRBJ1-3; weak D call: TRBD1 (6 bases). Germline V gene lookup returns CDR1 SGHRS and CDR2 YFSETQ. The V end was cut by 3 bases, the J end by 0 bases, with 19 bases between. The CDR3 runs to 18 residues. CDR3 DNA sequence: TGCGCCAGCAGCTCCTGGGGGCCAGGGGCTCACTCTGGAAACACCATATATTTT. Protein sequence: CASSSWGPGAHSGNTIYF. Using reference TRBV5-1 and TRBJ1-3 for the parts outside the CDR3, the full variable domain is KAGVTQTPRYLIKTRGQQVTLSCSPISGHRSVSWYQQTPGQGLQFLFEYFSETQRNKGNFPGRFSGRQFSNSRSEMNVSTLELGDSALYLCASSSWGPGAHSGNTIYFGEGSWLTVV.

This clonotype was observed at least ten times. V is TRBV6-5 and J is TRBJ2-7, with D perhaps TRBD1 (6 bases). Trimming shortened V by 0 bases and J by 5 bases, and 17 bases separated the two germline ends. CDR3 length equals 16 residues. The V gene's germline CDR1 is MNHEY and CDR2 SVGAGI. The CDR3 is CASSYSRDRRRNEQYF. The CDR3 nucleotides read TGTGCCAGCAGTTACTCGAGAGACAGGCGGCGGAACGAGCAGTACTTC.

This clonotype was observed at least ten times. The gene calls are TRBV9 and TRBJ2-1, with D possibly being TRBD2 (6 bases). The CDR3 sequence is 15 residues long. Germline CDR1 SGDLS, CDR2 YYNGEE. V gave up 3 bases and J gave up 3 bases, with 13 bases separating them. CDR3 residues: CASSGDLAFYNEQFF. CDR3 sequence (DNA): TGTGCCAGCAGCGGAGATCTAGCGTTCTACAATGAGCAGTTCTTC.

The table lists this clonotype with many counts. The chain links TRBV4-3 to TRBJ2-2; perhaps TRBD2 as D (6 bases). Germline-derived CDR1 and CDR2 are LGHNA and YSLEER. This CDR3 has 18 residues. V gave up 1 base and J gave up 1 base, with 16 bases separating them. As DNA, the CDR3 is TGCGCCAGCAGCCAAGCCTACGCCGGGACTTGGAACACCGGGGAGCTGTTTTTT. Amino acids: CASSQAYAGTWNTGELFF.

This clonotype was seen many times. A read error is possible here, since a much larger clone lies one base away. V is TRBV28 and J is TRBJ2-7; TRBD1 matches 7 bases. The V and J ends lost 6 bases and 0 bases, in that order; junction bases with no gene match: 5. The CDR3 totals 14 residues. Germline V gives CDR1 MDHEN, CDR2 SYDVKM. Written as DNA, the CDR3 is TGTGCCAGCAGAACCGGGACAGACTCCTACGAGCAGTACTTC. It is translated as CASRTGTDSYEQYF. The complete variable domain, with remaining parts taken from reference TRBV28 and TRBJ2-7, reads DVKVTQSSRYLVKRTGEKVFLECVQDMDHENMFWYRQDPGLGLRLIYFSYDVKMKEKGDIPEGYSVSREKKERFSLILESASTNQTSMYLCASRTGTDSYEQYFGPGTRLTVT.

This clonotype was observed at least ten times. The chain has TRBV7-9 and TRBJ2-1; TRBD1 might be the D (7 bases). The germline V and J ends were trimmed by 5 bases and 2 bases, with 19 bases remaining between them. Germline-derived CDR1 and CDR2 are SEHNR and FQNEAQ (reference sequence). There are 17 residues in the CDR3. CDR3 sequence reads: CASSLDGGGPAYNEQFF. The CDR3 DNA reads TGTGCCAGCAGCCTCGACGGAGGGGGCCCTGCCTACAATGAGCAGTTCTTC.

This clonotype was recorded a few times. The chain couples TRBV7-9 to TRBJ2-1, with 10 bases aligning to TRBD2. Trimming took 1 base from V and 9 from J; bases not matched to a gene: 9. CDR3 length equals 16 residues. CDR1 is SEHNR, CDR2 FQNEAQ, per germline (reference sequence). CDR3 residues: CASSLGILAGVSEQFF. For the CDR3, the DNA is TGTGCCAGCAGCTTAGGGATTCTAGCGGGAGTGAGTGAGCAGTTCTTC. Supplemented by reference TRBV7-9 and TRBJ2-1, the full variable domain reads DTGVSQNPRHKITKRGQNVTFRCDPISEHNRLYWYRQTLGQGPEFLTYFQNEAQLEKSRLLSDRFSAERPKGSFSTLEIQRTEQGDSAMYLCASSLGILAGVSEQFFGPGTRLTVL.

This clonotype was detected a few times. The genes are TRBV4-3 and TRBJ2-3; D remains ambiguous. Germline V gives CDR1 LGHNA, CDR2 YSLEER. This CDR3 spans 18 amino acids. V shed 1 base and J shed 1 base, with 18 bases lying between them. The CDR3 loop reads CASSQGPLGRFGTDTQYF. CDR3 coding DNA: TGCGCCAGCAGCCAAGGTCCTCTGGGCCGGTTCGGCACAGATACGCAGTATTTT.

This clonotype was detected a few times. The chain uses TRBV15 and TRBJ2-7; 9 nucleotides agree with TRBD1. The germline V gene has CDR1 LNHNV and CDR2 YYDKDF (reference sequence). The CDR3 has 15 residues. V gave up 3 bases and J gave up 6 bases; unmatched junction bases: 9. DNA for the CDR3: TGTGCCACCAGCAGTGATTGGACAGGGGAGGGCGAGCAGTACTTC. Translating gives CATSSDWTGEGEQYF.

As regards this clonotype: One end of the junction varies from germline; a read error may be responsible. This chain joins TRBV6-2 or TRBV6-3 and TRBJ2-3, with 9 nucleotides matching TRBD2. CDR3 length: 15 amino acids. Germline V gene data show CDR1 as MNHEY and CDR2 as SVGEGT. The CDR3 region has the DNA TGTGTCAGCAGTTACTCGGCGGGAGGGGCAGATACGCAGTATTTT. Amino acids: CVSSYSAGGADTQYF.

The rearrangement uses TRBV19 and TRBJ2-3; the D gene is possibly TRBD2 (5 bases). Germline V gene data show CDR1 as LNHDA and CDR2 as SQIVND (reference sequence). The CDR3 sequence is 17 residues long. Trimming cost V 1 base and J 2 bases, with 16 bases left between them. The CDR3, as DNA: TGTGCCAGTAGTATAGCGCCGGGATCACTTGTCACAGATACGCAGTATTTT. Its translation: CASSIAPGSLVTDTQYF.

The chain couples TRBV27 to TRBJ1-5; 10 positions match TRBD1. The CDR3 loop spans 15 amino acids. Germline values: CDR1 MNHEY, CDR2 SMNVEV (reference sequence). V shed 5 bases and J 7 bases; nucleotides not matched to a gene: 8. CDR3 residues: CASSRQGQGMQPQHF. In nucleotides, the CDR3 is TGTGCCAGCAGTAGACAGGGACAGGGGATGCAGCCCCAGCATTTT.